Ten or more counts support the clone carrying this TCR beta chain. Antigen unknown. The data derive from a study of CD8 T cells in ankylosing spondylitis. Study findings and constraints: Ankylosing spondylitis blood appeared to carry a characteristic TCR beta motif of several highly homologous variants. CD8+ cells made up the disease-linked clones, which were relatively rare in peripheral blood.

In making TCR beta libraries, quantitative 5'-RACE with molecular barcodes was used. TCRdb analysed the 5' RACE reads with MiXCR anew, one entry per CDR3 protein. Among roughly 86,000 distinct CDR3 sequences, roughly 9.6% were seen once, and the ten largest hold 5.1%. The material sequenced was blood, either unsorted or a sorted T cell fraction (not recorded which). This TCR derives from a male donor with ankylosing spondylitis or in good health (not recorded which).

CDR3 in amino acids: CAISEDRGGNSPLHF. The CDR3 DNA reads TGTGCCATCAGTGAAGACAGGGGAGGAAATTCACCCCTCCACTTT. This chain links TRBV10-3 with TRBJ1-6, with 8 bases matching TRBD1. The CDR3 runs 15 residues. The germline V gene has CDR1 ENHRY and CDR2 SYGVKD. Unmatched junction bases numbered 5, after V lost 3 bases and J lost 7 bases.